Following are 15 T cell receptor beta chains from one sample sequenced in a study of identical twins. TCRdb itself ran the 5' RACE reads through MiXCR, one entry per CDR3 protein. Among some 1,600,000 distinct CDR3 sequences listed, about 32% were seen once. Sequencing was performed on cord blood. The source of these receptors is a newborn girl in good health.

The sample holds a few counts of this clonotype. The V and J genes are TRBV3-1 and TRBJ2-1; D might be TRBD2 (6 bases). CDR1 and CDR2 from the germline V gene are LGHDT and YNNKEL (reference sequence). V was cut by 1 base and J by 6 bases, with 16 bases left in between. This CDR3 is 16 amino acids long. CDR3 sequence reads: CASSQAGLITSNEQFF. For the CDR3, the DNA is TGTGCCAGCAGCCAAGCGGGACTCATTACGTCCAATGAGCAGTTCTTC.

This clonotype turned up a few times. The V call is TRBV28, the J call TRBJ2-5; TRBD1 matches 8 bases. The J call may not be correct, given that the DNA end is closer to TRBJ2-7. This CDR3 is 17 amino acids long. CDR1 and CDR2 from the germline V gene are MDHEN and SYDVKM. CDR3 coding DNA: TGTGCCAGCAGTACAGTCCCGGGACAGGCCATCTCCTACGAGCAGTACTTC. Translated, it gives CASSTVPGQAISYEQYF.

Comment on this clonotype: One junction end does not reproduce the germline sequence, and a read error may be involved. The rearrangement uses TRBV27 and TRBJ1-2; D is undetermined. From germline, CDR1 is MNHEY and CDR2 SMNVEV (reference sequence). The CDR3 is 15 amino acids. The CDR3 DNA follows: TGTGCCAGCAGTTTATATGGCAGGACTAATTATGGCTACACCTTC. The encoded protein is CASSLYGRTNYGYTF.

This clonotype is a singleton in its sample. The V and J genes are TRBV4-1 and TRBJ2-5; the D call may be TRBD1 or TRBD2 (6 bases each). V was pared by 0 bases and J by 13 bases, with 12 bases between. The CDR3 has 12 amino acids. Germline V gene lookup returns CDR1 MGHRA and CDR2 YSYEKL. The CDR3 DNA reads TGCGCCAGCAGCCAAGATTTGGGGGGCCGGTACTTC. Protein product: CASSQDLGGRYF.

J is TRBJ2-1 and V is TRBV28; 11 nucleotides match TRBD2. The germline V gene encodes CDR1 MDHEN and CDR2 SYDVKM. Losses at the gene ends were 5 bases for V and 0 bases for J; bases not matched to a gene: 6. CDR3 length: 17 residues. The CDR3 is CASSPLAGGGSYNEQFF. For the CDR3, the DNA is TGTGCCAGCAGTCCCCTAGCGGGAGGCGGCTCCTACAATGAGCAGTTCTTC.

This clonotype was observed at least ten times. The CDR3 DNA sequence: TGCAGCGTTGAAAGGCGGCTCAACACTGAAGCTTTCTTT. Translated, it gives CSVERRLNTEAFF. The chain combines TRBV29-1 with TRBJ1-1; D is unclear. V lost 2 bases to trimming and J lost 2 bases, with 9 bases between them. Germline loops: CDR1 SQVTM, CDR2 ANQGSEA. This CDR3 is built from 13 residues. Full variable domain (outside the CDR3, taken from reference TRBV29-1 and TRBJ1-1): SAVISQKPSRDICQRGTSLTIQCQVDSQVTMMFWYRQQPGQSLTLIATANQGSEATYESGFVIDKFPISRPNLTFSTLTVSNMSPEDSSIYLCSVERRLNTEAFFGQGTRLTVV.

This clonotype was picked up many times. V usage is TRBV29-1 and J usage is TRBJ2-3; no clear D gene. CDR1 and CDR2 (germline): SQVTM, ANQGSEA. The CDR3 has 11 amino acids. With 5 bases removed from V and 3 bases from J, the gap between germline ends came to 6 bases. The DNA of the CDR3 is TGCAGCGTTTGGGGTACAGATACGCAGTATTTT. It codes for CSVWGTDTQYF.

This sequence joins TRBV27 and TRBJ1-6; D gene unclear. This CDR3 spans 14 amino acids. Germline CDR1 is MNHEY and CDR2 is SMNVEV (reference sequence). The V end was cut by 5 bases, the J end by 2 bases, with 7 bases between. Here the CDR3 DNA reads TGTGCCAGCAGTAACAGCCCCTATAATTCACCCCTCCACTTT. It translates to CASSNSPYNSPLHF.

The rearrangement links TRBV10-3 to TRBJ2-2; 8 bases match TRBD2. Trimming removed 0 bases from V and 5 bases from J; junction bases left unmatched: 5. CDR1 and CDR2 (germline): ENHRY, SYGVKD. The length of the CDR3 is 16 residues. For the CDR3, the DNA is TGTGCCATCAGTGAGTCCCAGCGGGGGAAAACCGGGGAGCTGTTTTTT. It translates to CAISESQRGKTGELFF.

This clonotype was seen a few times. This sequence joins TRBV7-9 and TRBJ2-1, with 10 bases lining up with TRBD2. V dropped 2 bases and J dropped 7; count of bases not matched to a gene: 8. This CDR3 is 16 amino acids long. From germline, CDR1 is SEHNR and CDR2 FQNEAQ (reference sequence). CDR3: CASSLTLAGEYNEQFF. In nucleotides, the CDR3 is TGTGCCAGCAGCTTAACCCTAGCGGGGGAATATAATGAGCAGTTCTTC.

This chain links TRBV20-1 with TRBJ1-6; D not certain. The CDR3 spans 13 residues. The germline V and J ends were trimmed by 3 bases and 0 bases, with 3 bases remaining between them. From germline, CDR1 is DFQATT and CDR2 SNEGSKA (reference sequence). The chain's CDR3 is CSASSSYNSPLHF. The DNA for the CDR3 is TGCAGTGCTAGCAGCTCCTATAATTCACCCCTCCACTTT.

The rearrangement joins TRBV5-4 to TRBJ2-7; 11 bases line up with TRBD2. This CDR3 is 19 amino acids long. CDR1 and CDR2 from the germline V gene are SGHNT and YYREEE (reference sequence). V was clipped by 4 bases and J by 4 bases; unmatched bases: 19. CDR3 protein: CASSELAGEWKDPPYEQYF. The CDR3 bases are TGTGCCAGCAGCGAACTAGCGGGAGAATGGAAGGATCCTCCTTACGAGCAGTACTTC.

This clonotype was seen more than once but under ten times. This sequence joins TRBV18 and TRBJ2-5, with 8 bases aligning to TRBD1. In germline, CDR1 is KGHSH, CDR2 LQKENI. The V gene end was trimmed by 6 bases and the J gene end by 5 bases; junction bases not matched to a gene: 5. This CDR3 spans 13 amino acids. In nucleotides, the CDR3 is TGTGCCAGCTCGCGACAGGGGTACGAGACCCAGTACTTC. Translated: CASSRQGYETQYF.

V and J are TRBV10-3 and TRBJ2-1; D is tentatively TRBD1 or TRBD2 (6 bases each). Germline CDR1 is ENHRY and CDR2 is SYGVKD. Trimming stripped 10 bases from V and 4 bases from J, with 17 bases between. This CDR3 comprises 14 residues. The CDR3 sequence: CATARGLSYNEQFF. CDR3 nucleotides: TGTGCCACCGCCCGGGGGCTCAGTTACAATGAGCAGTTCTTC.

This clonotype occurred once. A junction boundary mismatches the germline segment, possibly from a read error. V usage is TRBV5-1 and J usage is TRBJ1-2, with D possibly matching TRBD1 (5 bases). Germline CDR1 is SGHRS and CDR2 is YFSETQ. The length of the CDR3 is 15 residues. CDR3 sequence: CASSLVSGANYGYIF. Written as DNA, the CDR3 is TGTGCCAGCAGCTTGGTCTCCGGGGCTAACTATGGCTACATCTTC.